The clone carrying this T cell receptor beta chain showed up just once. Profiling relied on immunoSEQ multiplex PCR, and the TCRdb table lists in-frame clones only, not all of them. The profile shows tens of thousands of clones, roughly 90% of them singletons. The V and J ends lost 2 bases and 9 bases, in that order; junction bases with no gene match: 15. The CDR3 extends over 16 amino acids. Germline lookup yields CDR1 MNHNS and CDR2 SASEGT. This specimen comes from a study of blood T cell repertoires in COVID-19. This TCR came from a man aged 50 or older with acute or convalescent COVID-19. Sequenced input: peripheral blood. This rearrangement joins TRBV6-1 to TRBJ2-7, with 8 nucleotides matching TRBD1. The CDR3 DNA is TGTGCCAGCAGTGAACTGTTTCAGGACAGGGTAAGAGGGCAGTACGTC. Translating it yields CASSELFQDRVRGQYV.